These 11 T cell receptor beta chains were all obtained from the same sample, sequenced in a study of blood T cells in healthy people across ages. The use of a sample-barcoded 5' primer and a J-beta primer mix characterized a second PCR of roughly 7 to 11 cycles. TCRdb processed the 5' RACE reads anew with MiXCR; each CDR3 protein has one entry. Among around 1.5 million distinct CDR3 sequences listed, approximately 38% were seen once. The sample comprised blood. These receptors were taken from a young woman in good health.

This clonotype was picked up a small number of times. The CDR3 region is CASGLAIGDTQYF. CDR3 DNA sequence: TGTGCCAGCGGCCTCGCGATAGGGGATACGCAGTATTTT. The J gene is TRBJ2-3, the V gene TRBV27; no firm D call. The CDR3 is 13 residues long. V was pared by 8 bases and J by 6 bases, with 15 bases between. Germline V CDR1 and CDR2: MNHEY, SMNVEV (reference sequence).

V gene TRBV2 combines with J gene TRBJ2-3; 9 positions match TRBD1. CDR1 is SNHLY and CDR2 is FYNNEI in the germline V gene. The CDR3 loop spans 16 amino acids. V was pared by 7 bases and J by 2 bases, with 10 bases of the junction left unmatched. CDR3 sequence reads: CASKVLGTGYTDTQYF. In nucleotides, the CDR3 is TGTGCCAGCAAGGTCCTTGGGACAGGGTACACAGATACGCAGTATTTT.

This clonotype was recorded many times. V usage is TRBV12-3 or TRBV12-4 and J usage is TRBJ2-1; 8 bases are shared with TRBD2. CDR3 length equals 15 residues. V was clipped by 4 bases and J by 6 bases; unmatched bases: 8. DNA for the CDR3: TGTGCCAGCAGTTCACCGGGTAGCGGGGCCAATGAGCAGTTCTTC. It specifies CASSSPGSGANEQFF.

The chain is built from TRBV28 and TRBJ1-1; no clear D gene. This CDR3 is built from 15 residues. The V end lost 7 bases, the J end lost 0 bases, and 15 bases lay between the germline ends. Germline-derived CDR1 and CDR2 are MDHEN and SYDVKM. CDR3 sequence reads: CASIQFWSMNTEAFF. The CDR3 DNA reads as TGTGCCAGCATCCAATTCTGGAGTATGAACACTGAAGCTTTCTTT.

The sample holds a few counts of this clonotype. V and J are TRBV6-1 and TRBJ1-2; TRBD1 matches at 7 bases. Germline assignment: CDR1 MNHNS and CDR2 SASEGT. The CDR3 contains 14 residues. Unmatched junction bases numbered 4, after V lost 4 bases and J lost 2 bases. The CDR3 bases are TGTGCCAGCAGTGGGGACAGCCCAAACTATGGCTACACCTTC. This translates into CASSGDSPNYGYTF.

For the CDR3, the DNA is TGCAGTGCTAGAGAAGGGACTAGCGGGAGGGCCTGGACGGACACCGGGGAGCTGTTTTTT. This gives the protein CSAREGTSGRAWTDTGELFF. The genes are TRBV20-1 and TRBJ2-2; TRBD2 matches 16 bases. Germline V gene data show CDR1 as DFQATT and CDR2 as SNEGSKA (reference sequence). The CDR3 extends over 20 amino acids. The trim removed 0 bases at V and 3 bases at J, leaving 10 bases unmatched.

Only a few counts were recorded for this clonotype. This chain uses TRBV7-2 with TRBJ2-7; 10 bases line up with TRBD2. The V gene's germline CDR1 is SGHTA and CDR2 FQGNSA. Losses at the gene ends were 0 bases for V and 0 bases for J; bases not matched to a gene: 8. The CDR3 spans 18 residues. The DNA for the CDR3 is TGTGCCAGCAGCTTAGCAGCTAGCGGGGGTTTTTCCTCCTACGAGCAGTACTTC. Translation: CASSLAASGGFSSYEQYF.

This rearrangement joins TRBV14 to TRBJ2-1; TRBD2 matches at 7 bases. The CDR3 is 17 residues long. Germline-derived CDR1 and CDR2 are SGHDN and FVKESK. V gave up 2 bases and J gave up 7 bases; unmatched junction bases: 14. The CDR3: CASSQSLWAGAGNEQFF. The CDR3 region has the DNA TGTGCCAGCAGCCAATCACTCTGGGCGGGAGCGGGAAATGAGCAGTTCTTC. Filled out from reference TRBV14 and TRBJ2-1, the complete variable domain reads EAGVTQFPSHSVIEKGQTVTLRCDPISGHDNLYWYRRVMGKEIKFLLHFVKESKQDESGMPNNRFLAERTGGTYSTLKVQPAELEDSGVYFCASSQSLWAGAGNEQFFGPGTRLTVL.

The gene calls are TRBV30 and TRBJ1-2; TRBD1 matches at 8 bases. Per germline, CDR1 GTSNPN and CDR2 SVGIG (reference sequence). J was trimmed by 8 bases and V by 3 bases; bases with no gene match: 5. The CDR3 extends over 12 amino acids. CDR3 nucleotide sequence: TGTGCCTGGAGCCAGGGGGCAGAAGGCTACACCTTC. It encodes CAWSQGAEGYTF.

The chain has TRBV10-3 and TRBJ2-7; 10 nucleotides line up with TRBD2. V trimming: 5 bases; J trimming: 0 bases; junction bases outside the gene matches: 1. Germline V lookup: CDR1 ENHRY, CDR2 SYGVKD. The CDR3 runs to 14 residues. Here the CDR3 DNA reads TGTGCCATCAGTTCTAGCGGGAGCTCCTACGAGCAGTACTTC. Translating gives CAISSSGSSYEQYF.

The V call is TRBV12-3 or TRBV12-4, the J call TRBJ2-5; possible D gene TRBD1, 5 bases. Trimming took off 6 bases at V and 5 bases at J, with 10 bases between the two ends. The CDR3 has 12 residues. The CDR3 here is CASSRAWETQYF. The CDR3 DNA follows: TGTGCCAGCAGCAGGGCCTGGGAGACCCAGTACTTC.